This TCR beta chain was profiled in a study of blood T cell repertoires in COVID-19. Study as a whole: The cDNA or gDNA used as material had been derived from T cells, B-cell-depleted T cells, or PBMCs.

Study processing details: Reference gene primer amplification yielded estimated nucleated cell counts. Clones were sequenced by immunoSEQ multiplex PCR, and TCRdb holds only the in-frame ones, with some missing. The V and J calls and clone size come from that table; D and trimming were worked out from the DNA. The sample contains 250,000 or so clones, over 75% of which appear only once. Participants, about 18 to 90 years old, spanned 25 or so US areas. The ends were cut back, 1 base at V and 2 bases at J, with 11 bases in the middle. The germline V gene encodes CDR1 GTSNPN and CDR2 SVGIG (reference sequence). The CDR3 has 14 amino acids.

The receptor was derived from a woman aged 35 to 49 who had been exposed to COVID-19. Sequencing was performed on PBMCs or T cells enriched from blood (not recorded which). The J gene is TRBJ1-1, the V gene TRBV30, with a tentative D call TRBD1 (5 bases). CDR3 loop: CAWSAPTDNTEAFF. The DNA of the CDR3 is TGTGCCTGGAGTGCCCCGACAGACAACACTGAAGCTTTCTTT.